The 15 T cell receptor beta chains below all came from one sample that was sequenced in a study of T cell responses to AZD1222 COVID-19 vaccine. TCRdb keeps only in-frame clones here, not all; method: immunoSEQ multiplex PCR. The table lists about 120,000 clones, about 90% of them singletons, with 11% to 15% in the top ten. The source was peripheral blood, collected on day 0 of AZD1222 vaccination. These receptors originate from an adult in good health.

The chain joins TRBV19 to TRBJ1-4; 8 positions agree with TRBD1. From germline, CDR1 is LNHDA and CDR2 SQIVND (reference sequence). This CDR3 comprises 14 residues. Trimming at V came to 7 bases and at J to 8 bases, leaving 9 bases not matched to a gene. In nucleotides, the CDR3 is TGTGCCAGTACCCCCGGACAGGGAAGGGAAAAACTGTTTTTT. Translation gives CASTPGQGREKLFF.

V gene TRBV28 combines with J gene TRBJ2-1; 15 nucleotides match TRBD2. The CDR3 is 22 amino acids. The ends lost 3 bases at V and 0 bases at J; junction bases unmatched: 15. Germline assignment: CDR1 MDHEN and CDR2 SYDVKM. The chain's CDR3 is CASSLEFTWTSGRASSYNEQFF. The DNA for the CDR3 is TGTGCCAGCAGTTTGGAGTTCACATGGACTAGCGGGAGGGCTAGCTCCTACAATGAGCAGTTCTTC.

The chain carries TRBV7-2 and TRBJ2-5; TRBD1 or TRBD2 may be the D gene (5 bases each). The CDR3 contains 13 residues. V lost 5 bases, J lost 7 bases, and 14 bases lay in between. Germline lookup yields CDR1 SGHTA and CDR2 FQGNSA. The CDR3 DNA follows: TGTGCCAGCAGCCACGGGGACCGTGGGACCCAGTACTTC. This translates into CASSHGDRGTQYF.

This sequence joins TRBV5-1 and TRBJ2-7; 8 nucleotides line up with TRBD1. Trimming cost V 0 bases and J 6 bases; bases outside gene matches: 11. The CDR3 is made up of 16 amino acids. Germline CDR1 reads SGHRS; CDR2 reads YFSETQ. CDR3 DNA: TGCGCCAGCAGCTTGGACGGACAGGGTTCGGATACCGAGCAGTACTTC. It specifies CASSLDGQGSDTEQYF.

In DNA, the CDR3 is TGTGCCACCAGTACAGGGCATAACTATGGCTACACCTTC. This sequence encodes CATSTGHNYGYTF. The gene calls are TRBV24-1 and TRBJ1-2; possibly TRBD1 for D (6 bases). Germline CDR1 and CDR2: KGHDR and SFDVKD. Trimming cost V 6 bases and J 1 base, with 8 bases left between them. The CDR3 runs to 13 residues.

The rearrangement uses TRBV7-2 and TRBJ1-2; D call uncertain. V was cut by 8 bases and J by 4 bases, with 11 bases left in between. This CDR3 is 12 amino acids long. Looked up from germline, CDR1 is SGHTA and CDR2 is FQGNSA. The CDR3 spells CASQATPYGYTF. The CDR3 region has the DNA TGTGCCAGCCAAGCGACACCCTATGGCTACACCTTC.

This clone was detected only once. In nucleotides, the CDR3 is TGTGCCAGCAGCCCTTCCGGACTGGGGGATTACAATGAGCAGTTCTTC. Translated: CASSPSGLGDYNEQFF. The rearrangement uses TRBV3-1 (or the pseudogene TRBV3-2) and TRBJ2-1; D tentatively fits TRBD1 or TRBD2 (5 bases each). Germline CDR1 and CDR2: LGHDT and YNNKEL (reference sequence). This CDR3 contains 16 residues. V was clipped by 4 bases and J by 4 bases, with 17 bases between them.

The V and J genes are TRBV2 and TRBJ1-6; a possible D gene is TRBD1 (6 bases). Between the trimmed V and J ends, which lost 4 bases and 0 bases, there was a span of 19 bases. This CDR3 comprises 19 residues. Germline V CDR1 and CDR2: SNHLY, FYNNEI. This CDR3 reads CASSVQGHKGSSYNSPLHF. The DNA for the CDR3 is TGTGCCAGCAGTGTACAGGGTCATAAGGGGAGCTCCTATAATTCACCCCTCCACTTT.

CDR3 sequence: CASRTGGIDEKLFF. The CDR3 nucleotides are TGTGCCAGCAGGACAGGGGGCATCGATGAAAAACTGTTTTTT. The rearrangement links TRBV11-2 to TRBJ1-4, with 10 bases matching TRBD1. From germline, CDR1 is SGHAT and CDR2 FQNNGV. The ends lost 6 bases at V and 6 bases at J; junction bases unmatched: 4. The CDR3 consists of 14 residues.

V is TRBV19 and J is TRBJ2-7; D call uncertain. V dropped 3 bases and J dropped 2 bases, with 11 bases sitting between them. Germline CDR1 is LNHDA and CDR2 is SQIVND (reference sequence). The CDR3 sequence is 14 residues long. Here the CDR3 reads CASSMRPETYEQYF. The CDR3 nucleotides read TGTGCCAGTAGTATGAGGCCCGAGACCTACGAGCAGTACTTC.

The chain couples TRBV12-3 or TRBV12-4 to TRBJ1-2; D might be TRBD1 (6 bases). Trimming shortened V by 4 bases and J by 6 bases, and 9 bases separated the two germline ends. CDR3 length equals 12 residues. This CDR3 reads CASSSYRDGYTF. CDR3 coding DNA: TGTGCCAGCAGTTCGTACAGGGATGGCTACACCTTC.

The chain employs TRBV30 and TRBJ1-1, with 7 bases aligning to TRBD1. V was clipped by 8 bases and J by 4 bases; unmatched bases: 4. This CDR3 region has 11 residues. Germline V gives CDR1 GTSNPN, CDR2 SVGIG (reference sequence). In nucleotides, the CDR3 is TGTGCCCGAGGGGGCCGCACTGAAGCTTTCTTT. Its protein product is CARGGRTEAFF.

As regards this clone: In the same sample, other DNA sequences code for this CDR3. The rearrangement links TRBV6-5 to TRBJ2-5; no firm D call. The germline CDR1 and CDR2 sequences are MNHEY and SVGAGI. V was clipped by 0 bases and J by 5 bases, with 4 bases between them. This CDR3 comprises 12 residues. The CDR3 sequence: CASSYSGETQYF. The CDR3, as DNA: TGTGCCAGCAGTTACTCGGGTGAGACCCAGTACTTC.

The CDR3 nucleotides read TGTGCCAGCAGCTTCGACGGAGATGACTATGGCTACACCTTC. As protein: CASSFDGDDYGYTF. The chain has TRBV5-8 and TRBJ1-2; D is ambiguous. The germline gives CDR1 SGHTS, CDR2 YDEGEE. Trimming pared 2 bases from V and 3 bases from J, leaving 11 bases between. The CDR3 is 14 amino acids. The full variable domain, with the rest looked up from reference TRBV5-8 and TRBJ1-2, is EAGVTQSPTHLIKTRGQQATLRCSPISGHTSVYWYQQALGLGLQFLLWYDEGEERNRGNFPPRFSGRQFPNYSSELNVNALELEDSALYLCASSFDGDDYGYTFGSGTRLTVV.

V usage is TRBV7-2 and J usage is TRBJ2-7; D uncertain. The germline gives CDR1 SGHTA, CDR2 FQGNSA. The CDR3 has 13 residues. The germline V and J ends were trimmed by 3 bases and 2 bases, with 8 bases remaining between them. CDR3 loop: CASSLSPAYEQYF. The CDR3 region has the DNA TGTGCCAGCAGCTTGAGCCCGGCCTACGAGCAGTACTTC.